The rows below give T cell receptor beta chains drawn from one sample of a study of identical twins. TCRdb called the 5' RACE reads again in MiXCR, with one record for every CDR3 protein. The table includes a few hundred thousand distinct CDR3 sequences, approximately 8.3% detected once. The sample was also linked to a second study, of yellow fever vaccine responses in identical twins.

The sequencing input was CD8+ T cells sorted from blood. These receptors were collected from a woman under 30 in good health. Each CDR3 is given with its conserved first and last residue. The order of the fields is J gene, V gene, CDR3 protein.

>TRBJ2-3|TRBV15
CATSRWTPEYGTDTQYF
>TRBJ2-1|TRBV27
CASSPTQAGGPNEQFF
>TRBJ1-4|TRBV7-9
CASSGTLNEKLFF
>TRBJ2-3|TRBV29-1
CSVESGGDTDTQYF
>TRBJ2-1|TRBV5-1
CASSQITSGSRNEQFF
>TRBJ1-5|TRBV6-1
CASSEWGQGFNQPQHF
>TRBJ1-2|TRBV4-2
CASSPAGIGYTF
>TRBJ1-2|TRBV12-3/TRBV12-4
CASKMGVPYYGYTF
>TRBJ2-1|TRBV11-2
CASSLLASGGIYNEQFF
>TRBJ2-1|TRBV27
CASSLSPPGTGAEGDEQFF
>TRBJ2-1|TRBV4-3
CASSAGTGGFEQFF
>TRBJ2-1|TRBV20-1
CSARLTGLAGYNEQFF
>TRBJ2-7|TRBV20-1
CSAETGQAIYEQYF
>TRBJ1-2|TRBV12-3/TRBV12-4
CASSSGTMMNYGYTF
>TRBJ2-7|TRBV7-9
CASSFLAAYEQYF
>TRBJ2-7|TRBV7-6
CASRTTPASDYEQYF
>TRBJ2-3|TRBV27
CASSLTGGRTDTQYF
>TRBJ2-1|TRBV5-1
CASSLIQGGNEQFF
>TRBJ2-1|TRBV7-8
CASSPSSGQGKYNEQFF
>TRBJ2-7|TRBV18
CASSPTETGKYEQYF
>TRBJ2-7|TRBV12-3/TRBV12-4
CASSLVTYHEQYF
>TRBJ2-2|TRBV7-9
CASSPRTSGRTGELFF
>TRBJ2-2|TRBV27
CASSIHRDLNTGELFF
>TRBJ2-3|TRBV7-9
CASSSSSDNTQYF
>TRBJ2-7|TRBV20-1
CSATRREPYEQYF
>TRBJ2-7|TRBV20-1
CSANWDGIYEQYF
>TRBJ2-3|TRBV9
CASSATGPTDTQYF
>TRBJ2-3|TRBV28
CASSKLYRAGTDTQYF
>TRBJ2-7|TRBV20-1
CSARDILADYEQYF
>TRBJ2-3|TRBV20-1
CSATGRDFPSTDTQYF
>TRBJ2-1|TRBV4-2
CASSQNLPPNEQFF
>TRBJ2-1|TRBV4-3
CASSQAPPPNEQFF
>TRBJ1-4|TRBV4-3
CASSQDMANLGLFF
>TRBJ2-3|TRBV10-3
CAISENREEPDTQYF
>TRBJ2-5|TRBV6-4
CASSAPGTREETQYF
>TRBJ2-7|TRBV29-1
CSVEVTQGDPYEQYF
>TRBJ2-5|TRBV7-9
CASSSTGDGPSSF
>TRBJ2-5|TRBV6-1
CASSLPDRGATQYF
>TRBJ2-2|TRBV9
CASSVPLAGGRSGELFF
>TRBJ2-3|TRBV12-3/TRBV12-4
CASSLTGLSTDTQYF
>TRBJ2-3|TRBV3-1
CATSQGGSNHHTDTQYF
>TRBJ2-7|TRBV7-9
CASSLKGVGEQYF
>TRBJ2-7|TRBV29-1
CSARDHSSYEQYF
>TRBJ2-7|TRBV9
CASSVATDYEQYF
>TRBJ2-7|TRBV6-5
CASSYFPGNYEQYF
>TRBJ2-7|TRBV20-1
CSASRDRMSSYEQYF
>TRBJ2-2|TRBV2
CASSETGGTGELFF
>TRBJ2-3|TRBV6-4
CASSDSGQRFPDTQYF
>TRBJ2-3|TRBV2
CASSGGWPDTQYF